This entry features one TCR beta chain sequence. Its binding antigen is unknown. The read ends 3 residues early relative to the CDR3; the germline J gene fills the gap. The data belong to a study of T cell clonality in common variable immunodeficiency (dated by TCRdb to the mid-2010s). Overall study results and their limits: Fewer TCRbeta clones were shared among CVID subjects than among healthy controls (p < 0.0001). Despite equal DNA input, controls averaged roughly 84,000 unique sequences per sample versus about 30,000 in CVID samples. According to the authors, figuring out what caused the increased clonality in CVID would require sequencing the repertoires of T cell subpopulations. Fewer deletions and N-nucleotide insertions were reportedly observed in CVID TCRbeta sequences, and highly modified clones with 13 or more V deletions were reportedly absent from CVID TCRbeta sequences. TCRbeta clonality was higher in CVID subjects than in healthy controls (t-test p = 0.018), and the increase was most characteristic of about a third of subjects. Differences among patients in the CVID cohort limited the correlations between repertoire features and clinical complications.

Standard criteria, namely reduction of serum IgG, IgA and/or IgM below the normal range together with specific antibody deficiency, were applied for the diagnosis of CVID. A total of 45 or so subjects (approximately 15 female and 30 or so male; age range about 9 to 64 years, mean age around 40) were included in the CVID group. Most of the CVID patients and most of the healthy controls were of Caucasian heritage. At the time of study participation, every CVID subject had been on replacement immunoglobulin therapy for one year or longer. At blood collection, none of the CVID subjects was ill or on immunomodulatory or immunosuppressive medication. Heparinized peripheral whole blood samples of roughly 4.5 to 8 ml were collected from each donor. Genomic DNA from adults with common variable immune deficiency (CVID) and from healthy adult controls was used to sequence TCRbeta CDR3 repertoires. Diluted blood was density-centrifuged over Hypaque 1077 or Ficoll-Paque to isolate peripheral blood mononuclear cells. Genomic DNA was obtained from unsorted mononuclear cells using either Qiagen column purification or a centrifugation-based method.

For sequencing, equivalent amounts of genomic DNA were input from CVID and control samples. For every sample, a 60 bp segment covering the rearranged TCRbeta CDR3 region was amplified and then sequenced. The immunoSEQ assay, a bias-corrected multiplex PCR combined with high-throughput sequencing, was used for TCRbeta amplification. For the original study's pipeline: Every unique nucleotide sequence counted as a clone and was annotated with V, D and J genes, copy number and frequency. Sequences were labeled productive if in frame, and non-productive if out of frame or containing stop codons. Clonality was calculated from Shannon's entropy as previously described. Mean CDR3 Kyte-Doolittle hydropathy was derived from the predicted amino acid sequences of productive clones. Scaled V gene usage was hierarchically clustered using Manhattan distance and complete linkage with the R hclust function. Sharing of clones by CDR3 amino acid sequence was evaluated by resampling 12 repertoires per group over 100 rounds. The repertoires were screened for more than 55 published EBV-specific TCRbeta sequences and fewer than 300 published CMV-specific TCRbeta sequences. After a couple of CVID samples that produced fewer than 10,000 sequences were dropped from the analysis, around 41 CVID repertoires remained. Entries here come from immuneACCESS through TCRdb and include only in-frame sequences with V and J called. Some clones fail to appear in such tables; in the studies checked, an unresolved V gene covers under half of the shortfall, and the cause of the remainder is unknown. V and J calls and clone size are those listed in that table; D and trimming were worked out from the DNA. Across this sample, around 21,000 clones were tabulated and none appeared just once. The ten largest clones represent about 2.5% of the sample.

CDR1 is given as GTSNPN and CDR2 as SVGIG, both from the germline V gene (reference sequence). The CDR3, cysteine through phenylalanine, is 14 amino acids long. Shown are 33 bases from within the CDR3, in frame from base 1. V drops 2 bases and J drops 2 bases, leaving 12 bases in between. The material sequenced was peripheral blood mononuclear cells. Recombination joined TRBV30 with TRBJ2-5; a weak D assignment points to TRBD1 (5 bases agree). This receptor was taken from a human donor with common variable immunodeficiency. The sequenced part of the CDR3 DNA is TGTGCCTGGAGTTTAGGGGTTGGACAAGAGACC. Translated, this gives CAWSLGVGQET. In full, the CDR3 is CAWSLGVGQETQYF. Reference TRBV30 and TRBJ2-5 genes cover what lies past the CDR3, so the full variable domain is SQTIHQWPATLVQPVGSPLSLECTVEGTSNPNLYWYRQAAGRGLQLLFYSVGIGQISSEVPQNLSASRPQDRQFILSSKKLLLSDSGFYLCAWSLGVGQETQYFGPGTRLLVL.